Listed below are T cell receptor beta chains from one sample, sequenced in a study of T cell responses to AZD1222 COVID-19 vaccine. The data were produced by immunoSEQ multiplex PCR, yet TCRdb's version contains in-frame clones alone and is incomplete. In the table there are about 100,000 clones, around 91% of which are singletons. The starting material was peripheral blood, obtained on day 0 of AZD1222 vaccination. The receptors stem from an adult in good health. Both conserved end residues are part of each CDR3. The D gene is left open where the match is weak. Only some rows state a clone size, as once, few, many or a class for expanded clones.

J gene: TRBJ1-2; V gene: TRBV19; clone size: -; D gene: TRBD1; CDR3 protein: CASSKQGPANYGYTF; CDR3 DNA: TGTGCCAGTAGCAAACAGGGGCCAGCTAACTATGGCTACACCTTC
J gene: TRBJ2-2; V gene: TRBV7-9; clone size: -; D gene: TRBD1; CDR3 protein: CASSFADRGTGELFF; CDR3 DNA: TGTGCCAGCAGCTTCGCGGACAGGGGTACCGGGGAGCTGTTTTTT
J gene: TRBJ2-7; V gene: TRBV18; clone size: -; D gene: TRBD1; CDR3 protein: CASSRDRGGYEQYF; CDR3 DNA: TGTGCCAGCTCACGGGACAGGGGGGGGTACGAGCAGTACTTC
J gene: TRBJ1-2; V gene: TRBV29-1; clone size: -; D gene: TRBD1; CDR3 protein: CSVETTGYGYTF; CDR3 DNA: TGCAGCGTTGAAACGACAGGGTATGGCTACACCTTC
J gene: TRBJ1-5; V gene: TRBV6-1; clone size: -; D gene: -; CDR3 protein: CASSEMGEVSNQPQHF; CDR3 DNA: TGTGCCAGCAGTGAAATGGGGGAAGTTAGCAATCAGCCCCAGCATTTT
J gene: TRBJ2-2; V gene: TRBV11-3; clone size: -; D gene: -; CDR3 protein: CASSPGQSRELFF; CDR3 DNA: TGTGCCAGCAGCCCCGGACAGTCTCGGGAGCTGTTTTTT
J gene: TRBJ2-2; V gene: TRBV30; clone size: -; D gene: -; CDR3 protein: CAWSLAGTHTGELFF; CDR3 DNA: TGTGCCTGGAGCCTAGCCGGGACACACACCGGGGAGCTGTTTTTT
J gene: TRBJ2-7; V gene: TRBV28; clone size: -; D gene: -; CDR3 protein: CASSLWDPDIYEQYF; CDR3 DNA: TGTGCCAGCAGTTTATGGGACCCGGATATTTACGAGCAGTACTTC
J gene: TRBJ2-7; V gene: TRBV11-2; clone size: -; D gene: -; CDR3 protein: CASSLLQGEKQYF; CDR3 DNA: TGTGCCAGCAGCTTACTCCAGGGTGAGAAGCAGTACTTC
J gene: TRBJ1-2; V gene: TRBV7-2; clone size: -; D gene: -; CDR3 protein: CASSLGRGGNGYGYTF; CDR3 DNA: TGTGCCAGCAGCTTAGGTCGTGGGGGGAACGGCTATGGCTACACCTTC
J gene: TRBJ2-6; V gene: TRBV7-3; clone size: -; D gene: -; CDR3 protein: CASSPRTSGGSGANVLTF; CDR3 DNA: TGTGCCAGCAGCCCGAGAACTAGTGGGGGCTCTGGGGCCAACGTCCTGACTTTC
J gene: TRBJ1-1; V gene: TRBV7-9; clone size: -; D gene: -; CDR3 protein: CASSLNVQGMTEAFF; CDR3 DNA: TGTGCCAGCAGCTTAAACGTTCAGGGGATGACTGAAGCTTTCTTT
J gene: TRBJ2-5; V gene: TRBV3-1/TRBV3-2; clone size: -; D gene: -; CDR3 protein: CASSQETARETQYF; CDR3 DNA: TGTGCCAGCAGCCAAGAGACGGCCCGGGAGACCCAGTACTTC
J gene: TRBJ1-1; V gene: TRBV12-3/TRBV12-4; clone size: -; D gene: -; CDR3 protein: CASSLVRGVAFF; CDR3 DNA: TGTGCCAGCAGCCTCGTCAGGGGAGTAGCTTTCTTT
J gene: TRBJ2-2; V gene: TRBV9; clone size: -; D gene: -; CDR3 protein: CASSVVGAELFF; CDR3 DNA: TGTGCCAGCAGCGTAGTAGGGGCCGAGCTGTTTTTT
J gene: TRBJ1-5; V gene: TRBV7-8; clone size: -; D gene: TRBD1; CDR3 protein: CASSQSRGLSNQPQHF; CDR3 DNA: TGTGCCAGCAGCCAGAGCAGGGGGTTAAGTAATCAGCCCCAGCATTTT
J gene: TRBJ2-1; V gene: TRBV3-1/TRBV3-2; clone size: -; D gene: -; CDR3 protein: CASSQPMGTEQFF; CDR3 DNA: TGTGCCAGCAGCCAACCTATGGGGACAGAGCAGTTCTTC
J gene: TRBJ2-5; V gene: TRBV7-3; clone size: -; D gene: TRBD2; CDR3 protein: CASSLGLARKETQYF; CDR3 DNA: TGTGCCAGCAGCTTAGGACTAGCGAGGAAAGAGACCCAGTACTTC
J gene: TRBJ1-5; V gene: TRBV6-5; clone size: -; D gene: -; CDR3 protein: CASTPWTDNQPQHF; CDR3 DNA: TGTGCCAGCACCCCCTGGACAGACAATCAGCCCCAGCATTTT
J gene: TRBJ2-1; V gene: TRBV10-3; clone size: -; D gene: -; CDR3 protein: CAISESKSAGNEQFF; CDR3 DNA: TGTGCCATCAGTGAGTCAAAGTCAGCGGGCAATGAGCAGTTCTTC
J gene: TRBJ1-2; V gene: TRBV12-3/TRBV12-4; clone size: -; D gene: TRBD1; CDR3 protein: CASSSTGYYGYTF; CDR3 DNA: TGTGCCAGCAGTTCGACAGGGTACTATGGCTACACCTTC
J gene: TRBJ2-2; V gene: TRBV6-2/TRBV6-3; clone size: -; D gene: TRBD2; CDR3 protein: CASSSGTSGGALTGELFF; CDR3 DNA: TGTGCCAGCAGTTCCGGGACTAGCGGGGGGGCCCTCACCGGGGAGCTGTTTTTT
J gene: TRBJ2-1; V gene: TRBV3-1/TRBV3-2; clone size: -; D gene: TRBD2; CDR3 protein: CASMWGGTDNEQFF; CDR3 DNA: TGTGCCAGCATGTGGGGGGGGACCGACAATGAGCAGTTCTTC
J gene: TRBJ1-2; V gene: TRBV18; clone size: -; D gene: -; CDR3 protein: CASSPGDLNYGYTF; CDR3 DNA: TGTGCCAGCTCACCCGGGGATCTTAACTATGGCTACACCTTC
J gene: TRBJ2-2; V gene: TRBV27; clone size: -; D gene: -; CDR3 protein: CASSLAASPTGELFF; CDR3 DNA: TGTGCCAGCAGTTTGGCCGCCAGTCCTACCGGGGAGCTGTTTTTT
J gene: TRBJ1-2; V gene: TRBV6-2/TRBV6-3; clone size: -; D gene: TRBD1; CDR3 protein: CASSQTGVNYGYTF; CDR3 DNA: TGTGCCAGCAGCCAAACAGGGGTCAACTATGGCTACACCTTC
J gene: TRBJ1-1; V gene: TRBV10-1; clone size: once; D gene: -; CDR3 protein: CASSESGAGENTEAFF; CDR3 DNA: TGCGCCAGCAGTGAGTCTGGCGCAGGGGAAAACACTGAAGCTTTCTTT
J gene: TRBJ2-7; V gene: TRBV7-2; clone size: once; D gene: -; CDR3 protein: CASSSPFVPYEQYF; CDR3 DNA: TGTGCCAGCAGCAGCCCGTTTGTTCCCTACGAGCAGTACTTC
J gene: TRBJ2-3; V gene: TRBV18; clone size: -; D gene: -; CDR3 protein: CASSVLGGDTQYF; CDR3 DNA: TGTGCCAGCTCAGTTCTGGGAGGAGATACGCAGTATTTT
J gene: TRBJ1-2; V gene: TRBV27; clone size: -; D gene: -; CDR3 protein: CASSLRGYGGGRYGYTF; CDR3 DNA: TGTGCCAGCAGTTTACGGGGTTATGGGGGGGGACGCTATGGCTACACCTTC
J gene: TRBJ1-3; V gene: TRBV4-1; clone size: -; D gene: -; CDR3 protein: CASSQENSGNTIYF; CDR3 DNA: TGCGCCAGCAGCCAAGAGAACTCTGGAAACACCATATATTTT
J gene: TRBJ1-2; V gene: TRBV7-6; clone size: -; D gene: TRBD1; CDR3 protein: CASSLEGGQGVYGYTF; CDR3 DNA: TGTGCCAGCAGCTTAGAGGGGGGACAGGGTGTCTATGGCTACACCTTC
J gene: TRBJ1-3; V gene: TRBV3-1/TRBV3-2; clone size: -; D gene: -; CDR3 protein: CASSQDPMGSTIYF; CDR3 DNA: TGTGCCAGCAGCCAAGACCCGATGGGGAGCACCATATATTTT
J gene: TRBJ2-1; V gene: TRBV11-3; clone size: -; D gene: -; CDR3 protein: CASSFGANNEQFF; CDR3 DNA: TGTGCCAGCAGCTTCGGAGCTAACAATGAGCAGTTCTTC
J gene: TRBJ1-5; V gene: TRBV5-1; clone size: -; D gene: -; CDR3 protein: CASSSDSNQPQHF; CDR3 DNA: TGCGCCAGCAGCTCAGATAGCAATCAGCCCCAGCATTTT
J gene: TRBJ2-5; V gene: TRBV27; clone size: -; D gene: TRBD2; CDR3 protein: CASSREGETQYF; CDR3 DNA: TGTGCCAGCAGTAGGGAGGGCGAGACCCAGTACTTC
J gene: TRBJ2-3; V gene: TRBV2; clone size: -; D gene: -; CDR3 protein: CASMRGGMDTQYF; CDR3 DNA: TGTGCCAGCATGAGGGGGGGCATGGATACGCAGTATTTT
J gene: TRBJ2-1; V gene: TRBV13; clone size: -; D gene: TRBD2; CDR3 protein: CASSSPTSGNYNEQFF; CDR3 DNA: TGTGCCAGCAGCTCCCCCACTAGCGGAAACTACAATGAGCAGTTCTTC
J gene: TRBJ2-5; V gene: TRBV5-3; clone size: -; D gene: -; CDR3 protein: CARSLGLDRAETQYF; CDR3 DNA: TGTGCCAGAAGCTTGGGCCTCGACCGGGCAGAGACCCAGTACTTC
J gene: TRBJ2-7; V gene: TRBV6-5; clone size: few; D gene: TRBD2; CDR3 protein: CASSLVGREQYF; CDR3 DNA: TGTGCCAGCAGTTTAGTCGGGAGGGAGCAGTACTTC
J gene: TRBJ1-5; V gene: TRBV6-1; clone size: -; D gene: -; CDR3 protein: CASSEAEREPQHF; CDR3 DNA: TGTGCCAGCAGTGAAGCGGAAAGGGAGCCCCAGCATTTT
J gene: TRBJ1-1; V gene: TRBV2; clone size: -; D gene: -; CDR3 protein: CASIAANTEAFF; CDR3 DNA: TGTGCCAGCATAGCTGCGAACACTGAAGCTTTCTTT
J gene: TRBJ1-1; V gene: TRBV29-1; clone size: -; D gene: TRBD1; CDR3 protein: CSVMGTGGNTEAFF; CDR3 DNA: TGCAGCGTTATGGGGACAGGGGGGAACACTGAAGCTTTCTTT
J gene: TRBJ1-1; V gene: TRBV28; clone size: -; D gene: -; CDR3 protein: CASSLARGRVTEAFF; CDR3 DNA: TGTGCCAGCAGTTTGGCACGGGGGCGTGTAACTGAAGCTTTCTTT
J gene: TRBJ2-3; V gene: TRBV3-1/TRBV3-2; clone size: once; D gene: TRBD2; CDR3 protein: CASSQRIAGMSTDTQYF; CDR3 DNA: TGTGCCAGCAGCCAAAGGATAGCGGGGATGTCCACAGATACGCAGTATTTT
J gene: TRBJ2-5; V gene: TRBV20-1; clone size: -; D gene: -; CDR3 protein: CSARVEETQYF; CDR3 DNA: TGCAGTGCTAGAGTAGAGGAGACCCAGTACTTC
J gene: TRBJ1-2; V gene: TRBV2; clone size: -; D gene: TRBD1; CDR3 protein: CASSNRQGGGYTF; CDR3 DNA: TGTGCCAGCAGTAACCGACAGGGGGGAGGCTACACCTTC
J gene: TRBJ1-2; V gene: TRBV19; clone size: -; D gene: -; CDR3 protein: CASSISRFESGYTF; CDR3 DNA: TGTGCCAGTAGTATATCCCGTTTTGAATCCGGCTACACCTTC
J gene: TRBJ2-2; V gene: TRBV7-6; clone size: -; D gene: -; CDR3 protein: CASSPRQARSGELFF; CDR3 DNA: TGTGCCAGCAGCCCCCGACAGGCCCGAAGCGGGGAGCTGTTTTTT
J gene: TRBJ1-1; V gene: TRBV18; clone size: -; D gene: -; CDR3 protein: CASSPPNVRNTEAFF; CDR3 DNA: TGTGCCAGCTCACCACCGAACGTCAGGAACACTGAAGCTTTCTTT
J gene: TRBJ1-2; V gene: TRBV12-3/TRBV12-4; clone size: -; D gene: TRBD1; CDR3 protein: CASGQGAWYGYTF; CDR3 DNA: TGTGCCAGCGGGCAGGGGGCGTGGTATGGCTACACCTTC
J gene: TRBJ1-1; V gene: TRBV3-1/TRBV3-2; clone size: -; D gene: -; CDR3 protein: CASSQGAEAFF; CDR3 DNA: TGTGCCAGCAGCCAGGGGGCTGAAGCTTTCTTT
J gene: TRBJ2-5; V gene: TRBV27; clone size: -; D gene: -; CDR3 protein: CASSTFWGQETQYF; CDR3 DNA: TGTGCCAGCAGTACCTTTTGGGGTCAAGAGACCCAGTACTTC